Following are 13 T cell receptor beta chains from one sample sequenced in a study of T cell clonality in common variable immunodeficiency. Antigens for these TCRs are unknown. Data came from immunoSEQ multiplex PCR; TCRdb stores just in-frame clones and leaves some out. The sample has 14,000 or so clones, none seen only once. Study-wide results and caveats: In common variable immunodeficiency, TCR beta chains reportedly carried fewer deletions and N-nucleotide insertions.

Sequencing input: peripheral blood mononuclear cells. All receptors derive from a human donor with common variable immunodeficiency.

This clone was recorded a few times. The read ends 3 residues shy of where the CDR3 ends; the end is completed using the germline J gene. The J gene is TRBJ2-7, the V gene TRBV29-1; D call uncertain. The CDR3 sequence is 12 residues long. Trimming shortened V by 6 bases and J by 6 bases, and 15 bases separated the two germline ends. CDR1 and CDR2 (germline): SQVTM, ANQGSEA. The CDR3 reads CSVTQGLSEQYF. CDR3 DNA, as far as it was read: TGCAGCGTCACTCAAGGGTTGAGCGAG.

Comments on this clone: The read stops 3 residues short of the end of the CDR3; the missing end is completed from the germline J gene. This sequence joins TRBV6-1 and TRBJ1-5, with TRBD1 matching over 7 bases. The junction had 4 bases not matched to a gene; V was cut back by 3 bases and J by 5 bases. The CDR3 has 14 amino acids. Germline V CDR1 and CDR2: MNHNS, SASEGT. CDR3 loop: CASSEEGAHQPQHF. The sequenced part of the CDR3 DNA is TGTGCCAGCAGTGAGGAGGGGGCCCATCAGCCC.

The sample holds many counts of this clone. The read terminates 3 residues ahead of where the CDR3 ends, so the germline J gene completes it. This sequence joins TRBV20-1 and TRBJ2-7; D possibly corresponds to TRBD1 (5 bases). Trimming cost V 0 bases and J 4 bases, with 13 bases left between them. CDR3 size: 14 residues. Germline CDR1 DFQATT, CDR2 SNEGSKA (reference sequence). The sequenced CDR3 bases are TGCAGTGCTAGAGATATGGACAAGATATACGAG. As protein: CSARDMDKIYE. The full CDR3 protein reads CSARDMDKIYEQYF.

About this clone itself: Read coverage stops 3 residues before the CDR3 terminus; the germline J gene supplies the remainder. The rearrangement joins TRBV19 to TRBJ1-1, with D possibly matching TRBD1 (6 bases). The CDR3 extends over 14 amino acids. CDR1 is LNHDA and CDR2 is SQIVND in the germline V gene (reference sequence). Trimming pared 2 bases from V and 3 bases from J, leaving 10 bases between. Here the CDR3 reads CASSITTGDTEAFF. The DNA read from the CDR3 is TGTGCCAGTAGTATAACGACAGGTGACACTGAA.

Concerning this clone: The observed sequence ends 3 residues before the CDR3 terminus, with the missing tail filled in from the germline J gene. This sequence joins TRBV7-2 and TRBJ2-3; no definite D call. V lost 1 base and J 5 bases, leaving 7 bases between the germline ends. Germline assignment: CDR1 SGHTA and CDR2 FQGNSA. This CDR3 has 13 amino acids. The CDR3 loop reads CASSLGFGDTQYF. The part of the CDR3 DNA that was read is TGTGCCAGCAGCTTAGGATTCGGAGATACG. The full variable domain, with the rest looked up from reference TRBV7-2 and TRBJ2-3, is GAGVSQSPSNKVTEKGKDVELRCDPISGHTALYWYRQSLGQGLEFLIYFQGNSAPDKSGLPSDRFSAERTGGSVSTLTIQRTQQEDSAVYLCASSLGFGDTQYFGPGTRLTVL.

This clone has just a few counts. CDR3 sequence reads: CASSPPGGGRGTGELFF. CDR3 bases read: TGTGCCAGCAGCCCCCCCGGCGGGGGGCGAGGCACCGGGGAG. This rearrangement joins TRBV7-6 to TRBJ2-2, with TRBD2 matching 8 bases. The read terminates 3 residues ahead of where the CDR3 ends, so the germline J gene completes it. V lost 5 bases and J lost 4; bases outside the gene matches: 12. The length of the CDR3 is 17 residues. Germline lookup yields CDR1 SGHVS and CDR2 FNYEAQ.

To note about this clone: The CDR3 goes on 3 residues after the read ends, and that part is filled in from the germline J gene. The V call is TRBV20-1, the J call TRBJ2-7; tentative D call: TRBD2 (6 bases). Germline-derived CDR1 and CDR2 are DFQATT and SNEGSKA (reference sequence). CDR3 length: 14 amino acids. The CDR3 region is CSAPPGLPIYEQYF. The sequenced part of the CDR3 DNA is TGCAGCGCTCCCCCGGGACTGCCTATCTACGAG.

This clone was picked up a small number of times. With the read ending 3 residues before the CDR3 end, the germline J gene is used to fill in that end. This chain links TRBV19 with TRBJ1-1; weak D call: TRBD1 (6 bases). The V and J ends lost 5 bases and 4 bases respectively, with 14 bases between them. From germline, CDR1 is LNHDA and CDR2 SQIVND (reference sequence). CDR3 length equals 14 residues. The CDR3 protein is CASSLQGKGTEAFF. CDR3 DNA (partial): TGTGCCAGTAGTCTTCAGGGGAAGGGCACTGAA.

This clone was picked up a small number of times. Read data end 3 residues before the CDR3 end; the end is taken from the germline J gene. This chain links TRBV7-2 with TRBJ2-7; 7 nucleotides align to TRBD1. CDR3 size: 15 residues. V shed 1 base, J shed 2 bases, and the junction held 5 bases outside the gene matches. CDR1 and CDR2 (germline): SGHTA, FQGNSA. The part of the CDR3 DNA that was read is TGTGCCAGCAGCTTAGGGGGGACAGCCACCTACGAG. This encodes CASSLGGTATYE. The entire CDR3 protein reads CASSLGGTATYEQYF. Full variable domain (outside the CDR3, taken from reference TRBV7-2 and TRBJ2-7): GAGVSQSPSNKVTEKGKDVELRCDPISGHTALYWYRQSLGQGLEFLIYFQGNSAPDKSGLPSDRFSAERTGGSVSTLTIQRTQQEDSAVYLCASSLGGTATYEQYFGPGTRLTVT.

This clone was counted between two and nine times. The CDR3 end lies 3 residues beyond the end of the read and is filled in from the germline J gene. J is TRBJ2-1 and V is TRBV19; D possibly corresponds to TRBD2 (7 bases). Trimming took off 4 bases at V and 4 bases at J, with 17 bases between the two ends. Germline-derived CDR1 and CDR2 are LNHDA and SQIVND (reference sequence). The CDR3 length is 16 residues. The part of the CDR3 DNA that was read is TGTGCCAGTAGTAAGCGGGGCCCAGGGGTGTACAATGAG. Amino acids: CASSKRGPGVYNE. The entire CDR3 sequence reads CASSKRGPGVYNEQFF.

This clone appeared a few times. The read stops 3 residues short of the end of the CDR3; the missing end is completed from the germline J gene. The J gene is TRBJ1-1, the V gene TRBV23-1; D is ambiguous. TRBV23-1 is an ORF, with its function uncertain. With 0 bases removed from V and 2 bases from J, the gap between germline ends came to 22 bases. This CDR3 region has 19 residues. This CDR3 is CASSQSRNCGRRVNTEAFF. The CDR3 bases that were read are TGCGCCAGCAGTCAATCTCGAAACTGTGGGCGCCGAGTTAACACTGAA.

Concerning this clone itself: The CDR3 end is not reached by the read, which stops 3 residues before it; the germline J gene fills it in. The V call is TRBV30, the J call TRBJ1-3; D not certain. The V and J ends lost 4 bases and 2 bases respectively, with 6 bases between them. CDR1 and CDR2 (germline): GTSNPN, SVGIG (reference sequence). This CDR3 region has 12 residues. CDR3: CAWNFPGNTIYF. Incomplete CDR3 DNA: TGTGCCTGGAACTTCCCTGGAAACACC.

In its sample, this clone ranks as large. The sequence runs out 3 residues before the end of the CDR3; the remainder is reconstructed from the germline J gene. J is TRBJ2-6 and V is TRBV24-1; tentatively, D is TRBD1 (7 bases). Per germline, CDR1 KGHDR and CDR2 SFDVKD. CDR3 length equals 15 residues. Trimming stripped 10 bases from V and 1 base from J, with 13 bases between. CDR3 DNA, as far as it was read: TGTGCCACATCTGCAGGGGGGTCTGGGGCCAACGTC. Its translation is CATSAGGSGANV. The whole CDR3 sequence reads CATSAGGSGANVLTF.